Included here is one T cell receptor beta chain sequence, with context. Germline V gene lookup returns CDR1 ENHRY and CDR2 SYGVKD. With 5 bases removed from V and 1 base from J, the gap between germline ends came to 21 bases. The CDR3 is 19 residues long. The data originate from a study of cytomegalovirus exposure and HLA in healthy donors. Use of 60 Vbeta and 13 Jbeta primers characterized the PCR. The repertoire was sequenced with immunoSEQ multiplex PCR; TCRdb's copy has only in-frame clones and lacks some. The sample shows about 130,000 clones, around 79% of them seen only once. Sequenced input: PBMCs. The genes are TRBV10-3 and TRBJ1-6; D not resolved. The clonotype originates from a man in his forties or fifties in good health and CMV-seropositive. The CDR3 sequence: CAISPSYGEYRSYNSPLHF. In DNA form, the CDR3 reads TGTGCCATCAGTCCTAGCTACGGGGAGTATCGATCCTATAATTCACCCCTCCACTTT.